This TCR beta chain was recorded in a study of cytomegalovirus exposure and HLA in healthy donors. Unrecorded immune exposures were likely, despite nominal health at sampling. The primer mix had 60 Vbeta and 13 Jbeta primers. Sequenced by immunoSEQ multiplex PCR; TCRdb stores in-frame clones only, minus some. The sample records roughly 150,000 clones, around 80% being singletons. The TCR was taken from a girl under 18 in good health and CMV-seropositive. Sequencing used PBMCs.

The DNA of the CDR3 is TGTGCCACCACAGTACTGGGCCTCTACTATGGCTACACCTTC. This translates into CATTVLGLYYGYTF. The V gene is TRBV6-6, the J gene TRBJ1-2; D is unresolved. The V end was cut by 10 bases, the J end by 3 bases, with 18 bases between. The germline V gene encodes CDR1 MNHNY and CDR2 SVGAGI (reference sequence). The CDR3 contains 14 residues.